The subject of this entry is one TCR beta chain. With template switching, a universal primer site was added, and the cDNA carried unique molecular identifiers. TCRdb reanalysed the 5' RACE reads using MiXCR and keeps one entry per CDR3 protein. The sample contains 1.5 million to 2 million distinct CDR3 sequences, 32% of which appear only once. The entry originates in a study of identical twins. Healthy Caucasian donors formed the entire cohort. Trimming at V came to 6 bases and at J to 1 base, leaving 6 bases not matched to a gene. Germline assignment: CDR1 DFQATT and CDR2 SNEGSKA (reference sequence). The CDR3 is 14 amino acids.

The sample taken for sequencing was cord blood. The TCR originated in a newborn girl in good health. The rearrangement joins TRBV20-1 to TRBJ1-5; 7 bases match TRBD1. For the CDR3, the DNA is TGCAGTGCCCTACAGGGGCACAGCAATCAGCCCCAGCATTTT. Residues: CSALQGHSNQPQHF.